What follows are 6 T cell receptor beta chains derived from one specimen sequenced in a study of naive and memory T cell subsets. These receptors' targets are unknown. Overall study results and limits: Especially in CD8 cells, naive repertoires contained a few larger clonotypes, possibly CD45RA-re-expressing memory cells.

Both TRBC1 and TRBC2 were covered by a beta constant-region primer of two equimolar oligonucleotides. The ligated cDNA underwent four PCR rounds using SP2 and nested alpha and beta constant-region primers. TCRdb recomputed calls from the UMI-ligation and nested PCR reads with MiXCR, one row per CDR3 protein. Seen here are over 130,000 distinct CDR3 sequences, roughly a fifth observed once, and the top ten hold 0.5% to 0.75%. Source material: naive CD8+ T cells from blood. The receptor set was obtained from a human donor in good health.

The chain links TRBV29-1 to TRBJ2-7; D unresolved. The V and J ends lost 4 bases and 1 base respectively, with 11 bases between them. CDR1 is SQVTM and CDR2 is ANQGSEA in the germline V gene. The CDR3 is made up of 13 amino acids. The CDR3 bases are TGCAGCGTTGCGATCGGTCTTTCCTACGAGCAGTACTTC. It translates to CSVAIGLSYEQYF.

J is TRBJ1-1 and V is TRBV13; D is unclear. Germline V gene data show CDR1 as PRHDT and CDR2 as FYEKMQ (reference sequence). With 7 bases removed from V and 0 bases from J, the gap between germline ends came to 9 bases. The CDR3 covers 13 residues. DNA of the CDR3: TGTGCCAGCACGCGGCGGATGAACACTGAAGCTTTCTTT. Its translation: CASTRRMNTEAFF.

This clonotype showed up just a few times. The gene calls are TRBV12-5 and TRBJ1-5; TRBD1 agrees at 8 bases. Germline values: CDR1 LGHNT, CDR2 FRNRAP. With 0 bases clipped from V and 8 bases from J, the junction kept 18 bases outside the gene matches. The CDR3 is made up of 19 amino acids. CDR3 sequence (DNA): TGTGCTAGTGGTTTGGTACTGTCAGGACAGGGTAGCGGTAAGGAGCCCCAGCATTTT. Its protein product is CASGLVLSGQGSGKEPQHF.

The chain links TRBV27 to TRBJ1-5, with TRBD1 matching over 8 bases. V lost 3 bases, J lost 6 bases, and 4 bases stayed unmatched. CDR3 length: 14 amino acids. Germline-derived CDR1 and CDR2 are MNHEY and SMNVEV (reference sequence). DNA for the CDR3: TGTGCCAGCAGTTTTGAGGGGACAGGTCAGCCCCAGCATTTT. Its translation is CASSFEGTGQPQHF.

This clonotype has more than one count but fewer than ten. The V gene is TRBV6-2 or TRBV6-3, the J gene TRBJ2-7, with 7 bases that match TRBD1. The V gene end was trimmed by 4 bases and the J gene end by 5 bases; junction bases not matched to a gene: 8. This CDR3 has 14 amino acids. Per the germline V gene, CDR1 is MNHEY and CDR2 is SVGEGT. The CDR3 DNA reads as TGTGCCAGCAGTTCTCTTGGTACAGGGGACGAGCAGTACTTC. It encodes CASSSLGTGDEQYF.

This chain links TRBV28 with TRBJ2-7; D unclear. The CDR3 length is 15 residues. From germline, CDR1 is MDHEN and CDR2 SYDVKM. The V gene lost 2 bases and the J gene lost 2 bases, with 13 bases spanning the gap. The CDR3 loop reads CASSLLPSSTYEQYF. In DNA, the CDR3 is TGTGCCAGCAGTTTACTACCGAGCTCGACCTACGAGCAGTACTTC. The variable domain in full, completed from reference TRBV28 and TRBJ2-7, reads DVKVTQSSRYLVKRTGEKVFLECVQDMDHENMFWYRQDPGLGLRLIYFSYDVKMKEKGDIPEGYSVSREKKERFSLILESASTNQTSMYLCASSLLPSSTYEQYFGPGTRLTVT.